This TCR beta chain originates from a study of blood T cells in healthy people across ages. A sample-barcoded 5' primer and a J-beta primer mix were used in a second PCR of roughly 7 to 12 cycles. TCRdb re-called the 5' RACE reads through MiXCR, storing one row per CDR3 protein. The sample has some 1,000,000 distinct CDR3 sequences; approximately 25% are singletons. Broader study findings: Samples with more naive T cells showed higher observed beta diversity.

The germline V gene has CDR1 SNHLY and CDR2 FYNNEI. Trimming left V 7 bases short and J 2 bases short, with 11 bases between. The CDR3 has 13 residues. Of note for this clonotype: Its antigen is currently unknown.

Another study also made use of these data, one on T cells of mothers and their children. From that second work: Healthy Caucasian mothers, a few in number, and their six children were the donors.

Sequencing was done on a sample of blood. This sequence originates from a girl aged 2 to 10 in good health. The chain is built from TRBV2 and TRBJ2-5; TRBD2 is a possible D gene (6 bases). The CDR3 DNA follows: TGTGCCAGCACTGGACTAAGACAAGAGACCCAGTACTTC. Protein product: CASTGLRQETQYF.